The present TCR beta chain was sequenced within a study of blood T cell repertoires in COVID-19. The CDR3 totals 13 residues. Trimming shortened V by 4 bases and J by 7 bases, and 13 bases separated the two germline ends. Germline CDR1 is SNHLY and CDR2 is FYNNEI. Clones were read by immunoSEQ multiplex PCR, and TCRdb kept only the in-frame ones, dropping some. The sample consists of approximately 180,000 clones, roughly 87% of them appearing once. This TCR was recovered from a woman aged 40 to 50 with acute COVID-19. The sample comprised PBMCs or T cells enriched from blood (not recorded which). The chain recombines TRBV2 with TRBJ1-1, with D tentatively TRBD1 (6 bases). CDR3 sequence: CASSALTGFEAFF. CDR3 bases: TGTGCCAGCAGTGCGTTGACAGGCTTTGAAGCTTTCTTT.